A single T cell receptor (beta chain) is shown here with its context. The sample belongs to a study of CXCR3-negative and CXCR3-positive naive CD8 T cells. This CDR3 spans 15 amino acids. In germline, CDR1 is MGHDK, CDR2 SYGVNS. Each TRB cDNA library was prepared by 5' RACE (with UMI labels). One entry per CDR3 protein, without DNA, is what TCRdb gives after re-calling the 5' RACE reads. The sample includes 40,000 to 45,000 distinct CDR3 sequences. The sorter processed each CD8+ T cell subset in triplicate at roughly 300,000 cells apiece. The sequenced sample was memory CD8+ T cells from blood. J is TRBJ1-1 and V is TRBV25-1; with no DNA, the TCRdb D assignment of TRBD1 cannot be verified. The receptor's source is a human donor in good health. Some clones in this sample may be carry-over from other donors' samples. Here the CDR3 reads CASSGGGWMNTEAFF.